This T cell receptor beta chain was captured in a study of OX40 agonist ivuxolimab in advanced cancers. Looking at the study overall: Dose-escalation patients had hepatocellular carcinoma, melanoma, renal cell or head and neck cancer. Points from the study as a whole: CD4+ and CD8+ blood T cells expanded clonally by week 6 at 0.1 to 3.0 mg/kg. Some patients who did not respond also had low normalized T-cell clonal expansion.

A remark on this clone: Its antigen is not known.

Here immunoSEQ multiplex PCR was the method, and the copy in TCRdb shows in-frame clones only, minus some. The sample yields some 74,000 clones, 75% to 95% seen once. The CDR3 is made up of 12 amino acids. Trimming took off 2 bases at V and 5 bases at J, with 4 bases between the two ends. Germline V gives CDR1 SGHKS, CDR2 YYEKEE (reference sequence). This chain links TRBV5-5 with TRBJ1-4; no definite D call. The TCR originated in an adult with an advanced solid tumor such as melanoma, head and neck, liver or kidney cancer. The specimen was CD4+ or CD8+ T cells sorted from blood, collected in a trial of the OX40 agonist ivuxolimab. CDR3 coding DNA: TGTGCCAGCAGCTTCCGAAATGAAAAACTGTTTTTT. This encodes CASSFRNEKLFF.